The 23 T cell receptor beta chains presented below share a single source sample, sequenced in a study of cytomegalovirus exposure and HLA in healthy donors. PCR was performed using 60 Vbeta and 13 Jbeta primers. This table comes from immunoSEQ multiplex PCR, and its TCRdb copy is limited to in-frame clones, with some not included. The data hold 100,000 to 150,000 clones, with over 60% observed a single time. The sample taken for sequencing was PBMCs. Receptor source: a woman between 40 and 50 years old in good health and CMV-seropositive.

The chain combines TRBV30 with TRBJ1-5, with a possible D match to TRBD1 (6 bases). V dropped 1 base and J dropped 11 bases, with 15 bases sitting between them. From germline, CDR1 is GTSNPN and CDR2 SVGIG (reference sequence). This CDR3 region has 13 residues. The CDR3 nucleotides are TGTGCCTGGAGTGAACACAGTTCAGGGGCCCAGCATTTT. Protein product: CAWSEHSSGAQHF.

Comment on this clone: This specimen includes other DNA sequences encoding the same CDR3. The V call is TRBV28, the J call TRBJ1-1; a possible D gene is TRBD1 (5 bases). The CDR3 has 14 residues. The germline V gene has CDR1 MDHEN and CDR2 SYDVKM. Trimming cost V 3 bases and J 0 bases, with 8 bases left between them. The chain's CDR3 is CASSLRQLNTEAFF. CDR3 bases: TGTGCCAGCAGTTTGCGACAGCTGAACACTGAAGCTTTCTTT.

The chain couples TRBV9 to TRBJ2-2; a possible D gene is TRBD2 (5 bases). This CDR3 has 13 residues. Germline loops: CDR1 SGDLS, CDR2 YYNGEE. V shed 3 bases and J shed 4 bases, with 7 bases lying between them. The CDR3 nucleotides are TGTGCCAGCAGCGAGAGCGGCACCGGGGAGCTGTTTTTT. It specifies CASSESGTGELFF.

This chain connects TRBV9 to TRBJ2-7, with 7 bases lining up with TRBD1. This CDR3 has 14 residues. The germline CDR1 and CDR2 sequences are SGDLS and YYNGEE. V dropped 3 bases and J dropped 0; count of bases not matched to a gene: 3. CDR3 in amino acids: CASSADRSSYEQYF. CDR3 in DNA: TGTGCCAGCAGCGCGGACAGGAGCTCCTACGAGCAGTACTTC.

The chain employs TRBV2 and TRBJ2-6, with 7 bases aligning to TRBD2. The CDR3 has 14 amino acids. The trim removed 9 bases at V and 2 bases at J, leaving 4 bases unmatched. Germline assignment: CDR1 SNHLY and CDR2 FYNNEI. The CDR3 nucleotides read TGTGCCAGGGGGGGGAGAGCTGGGGCCAACGTCCTGACTTTC. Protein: CARGGRAGANVLTF.

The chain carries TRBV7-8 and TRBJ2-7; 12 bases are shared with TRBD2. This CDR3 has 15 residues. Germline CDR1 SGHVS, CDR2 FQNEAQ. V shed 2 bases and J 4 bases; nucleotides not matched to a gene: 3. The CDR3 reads CASSLTSGGSYEQYF. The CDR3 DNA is TGTGCCAGCAGCTTAACTAGCGGGGGGTCATACGAGCAGTACTTC.

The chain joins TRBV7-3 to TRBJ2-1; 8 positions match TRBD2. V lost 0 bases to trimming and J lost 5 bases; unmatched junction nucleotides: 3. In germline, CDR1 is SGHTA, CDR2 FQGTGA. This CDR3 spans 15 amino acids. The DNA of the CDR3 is TGTGCCAGCAGCTTAACAGCGGGAGTGAACAATGAGCAGTTCTTC. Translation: CASSLTAGVNNEQFF.

The CDR3 loop is CASSEWGVVTGNTIYF. Written as DNA, the CDR3 is TGTGCCAGCAGTGAGTGGGGGGTAGTTACTGGAAACACCATATATTTT. The chain combines TRBV2 with TRBJ1-3, with D possibly being TRBD1 (5 bases). CDR1 and CDR2 from the germline V gene are SNHLY and FYNNEI. The CDR3 has 16 amino acids. Trimming cost V 3 bases and J 2 bases, with 14 bases left between them.

CDR3 region: CASSPGVGAKTDTQYF. The CDR3 DNA sequence: TGTGCCAGCAGCCCGGGAGTTGGGGCGAAGACAGATACGCAGTATTTT. The chain is built from TRBV5-4 and TRBJ2-3; tentatively, D is TRBD2 (6 bases). V lost 4 bases and J lost 3, with 18 bases in between. Germline assignment: CDR1 SGHNT and CDR2 YYREEE (reference sequence). The CDR3 is 16 residues long.

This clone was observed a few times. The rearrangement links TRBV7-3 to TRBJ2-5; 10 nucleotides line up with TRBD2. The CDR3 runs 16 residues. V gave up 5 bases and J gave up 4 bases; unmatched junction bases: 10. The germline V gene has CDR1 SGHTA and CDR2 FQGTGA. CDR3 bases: TGTGCCAGCAGCCGGGGGGGTAGCGGGAGGCTAGAGACCCAGTACTTC. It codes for CASSRGGSGRLETQYF.

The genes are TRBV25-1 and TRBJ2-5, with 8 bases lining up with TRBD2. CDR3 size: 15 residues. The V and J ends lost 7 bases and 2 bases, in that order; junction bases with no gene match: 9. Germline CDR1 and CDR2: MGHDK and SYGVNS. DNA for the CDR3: TGTGCCAGCACGGGAGGGGATTACCTTCAAGAGACCCAGTACTTC. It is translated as CASTGGDYLQETQYF.

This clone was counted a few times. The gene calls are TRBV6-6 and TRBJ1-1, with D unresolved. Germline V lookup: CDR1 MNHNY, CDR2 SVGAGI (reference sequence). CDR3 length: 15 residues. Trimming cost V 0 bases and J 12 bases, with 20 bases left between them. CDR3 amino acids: CASSYSGIFEGVPFF. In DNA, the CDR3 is TGTGCCAGCAGTTACTCGGGGATCTTTGAGGGAGTTCCTTTCTTT.

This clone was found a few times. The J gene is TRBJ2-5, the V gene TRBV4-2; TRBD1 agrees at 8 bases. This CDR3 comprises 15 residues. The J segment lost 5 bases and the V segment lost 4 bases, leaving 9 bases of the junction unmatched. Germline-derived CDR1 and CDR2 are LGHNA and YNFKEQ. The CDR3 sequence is CASSPMTGDQETQYF. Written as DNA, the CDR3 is TGTGCCAGCAGCCCTATGACAGGGGATCAGGAGACCCAGTACTTC.

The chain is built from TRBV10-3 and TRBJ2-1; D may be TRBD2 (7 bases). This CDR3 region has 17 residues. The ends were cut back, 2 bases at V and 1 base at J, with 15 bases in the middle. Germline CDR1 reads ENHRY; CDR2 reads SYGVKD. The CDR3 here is CAISEGGGRGSYNEQFF. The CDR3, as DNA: TGTGCCATCAGTGAGGGGGGCGGGAGAGGGTCCTACAATGAGCAGTTCTTC.

CDR3 sequence reads: CASSFRTGELFF. CDR3 nucleotide sequence: TGTGCCAGCAGTTTTCGCACCGGGGAGCTGTTTTTT. The chain employs TRBV28 and TRBJ2-2, with D uncertain. Germline CDR1 and CDR2: MDHEN and SYDVKM. This CDR3 is built from 12 residues. The V gene lost 3 bases and the J gene lost 4 bases, with 3 bases spanning the gap. Full variable domain (outside the CDR3, taken from reference TRBV28 and TRBJ2-2): DVKVTQSSRYLVKRTGEKVFLECVQDMDHENMFWYRQDPGLGLRLIYFSYDVKMKEKGDIPEGYSVSREKKERFSLILESASTNQTSMYLCASSFRTGELFFGEGSRLTVL.

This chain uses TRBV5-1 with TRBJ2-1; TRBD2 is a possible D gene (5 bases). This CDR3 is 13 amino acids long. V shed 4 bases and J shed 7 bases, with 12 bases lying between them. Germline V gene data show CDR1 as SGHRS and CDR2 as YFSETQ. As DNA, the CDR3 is TGCGCCAGCAGCCTGGAGCCGGGGAATGAGCAGTTCTTC. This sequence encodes CASSLEPGNEQFF.

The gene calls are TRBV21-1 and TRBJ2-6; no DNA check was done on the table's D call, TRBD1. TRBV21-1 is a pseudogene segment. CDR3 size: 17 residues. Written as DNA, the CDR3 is TGTGCCAGCAGTAGGGGACAGGGGGCTGCTGGGGCCAACGTCCTGACTTTC. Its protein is CASSRGQGAAGANVLTF.

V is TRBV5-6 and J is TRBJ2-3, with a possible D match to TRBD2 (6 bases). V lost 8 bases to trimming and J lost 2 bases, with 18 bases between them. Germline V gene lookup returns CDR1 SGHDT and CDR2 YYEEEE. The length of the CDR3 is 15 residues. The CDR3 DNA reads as TGTGCCAGTACCCCCTGGGGACTGATCACAGATACGCAGTATTTT. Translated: CASTPWGLITDTQYF.

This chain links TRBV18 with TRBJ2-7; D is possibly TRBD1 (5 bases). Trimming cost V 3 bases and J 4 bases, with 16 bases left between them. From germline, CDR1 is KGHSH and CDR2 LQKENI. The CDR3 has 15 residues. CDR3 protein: CASSPLDTTVYEQYF. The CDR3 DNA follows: TGTGCCAGCTCACCCCTGGACACGACTGTTTACGAGCAGTACTTC.

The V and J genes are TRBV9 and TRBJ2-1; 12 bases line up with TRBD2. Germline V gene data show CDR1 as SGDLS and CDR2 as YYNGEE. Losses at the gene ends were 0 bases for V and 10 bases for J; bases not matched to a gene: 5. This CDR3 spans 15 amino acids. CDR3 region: CASSVGTSGRWEQFF. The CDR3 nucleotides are TGTGCCAGCAGCGTAGGTACTAGCGGGAGGTGGGAGCAGTTCTTC. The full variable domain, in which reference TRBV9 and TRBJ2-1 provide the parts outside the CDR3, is DSGVTQTPKHLITATGQRVTLRCSPRSGDLSVYWYQQSLDQGLQFLIQYYNGEERAKGNILERFSAQQFPDLHSELNLSSLELGDSALYFCASSVGTSGRWEQFFGPGTRLTVL.

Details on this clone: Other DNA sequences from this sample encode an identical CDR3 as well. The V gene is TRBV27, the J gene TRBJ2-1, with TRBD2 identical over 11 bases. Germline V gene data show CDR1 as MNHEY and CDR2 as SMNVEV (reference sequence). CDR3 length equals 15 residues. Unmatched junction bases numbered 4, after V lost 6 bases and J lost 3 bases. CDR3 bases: TGTGCCAGCAGCCCCGGACTAGCGGGCTACAATGAGCAGTTCTTC. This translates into CASSPGLAGYNEQFF.

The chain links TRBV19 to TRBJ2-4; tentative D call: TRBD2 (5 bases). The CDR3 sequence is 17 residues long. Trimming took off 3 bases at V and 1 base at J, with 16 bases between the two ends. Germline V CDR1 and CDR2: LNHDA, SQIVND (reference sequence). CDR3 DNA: TGTGCCAGTAGTATCCAAGCCCTCGGAGGTGCCAAAAACATTCAGTACTTC. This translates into CASSIQALGGAKNIQYF.

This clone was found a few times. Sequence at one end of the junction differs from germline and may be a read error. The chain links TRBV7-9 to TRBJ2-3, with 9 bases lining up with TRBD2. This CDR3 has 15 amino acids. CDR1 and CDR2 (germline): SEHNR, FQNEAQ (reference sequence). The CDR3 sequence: CSSSPLRGGEDTQYF. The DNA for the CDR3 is TGTTCCAGCAGCCCCTTGCGGGGGGGGGAAGATACGCAGTATTTT.